This T cell receptor beta chain came from a study of cytomegalovirus exposure and HLA in healthy donors. Study-wide background: The use of the same platform for the roughly 130 validation repertoires and the approximately 690 first-cohort repertoires was reported by a later analysis. Study results and limitations: Within the roughly 120 validation repertoires, first-cohort TCR clusters tended to co-occur, according to a later analysis. The majority of TCR sequences were rare, yet some public TCRs appeared in many donors.

The repertoire was sequenced with immunoSEQ multiplex PCR; TCRdb's copy has only in-frame clones and lacks some. Here the sample spans 60,000 to 80,000 clones, around 81% being singletons. It was the roughly 130-subject validation cohort, separate from the approximately 620-subject first cohort, to which the donors belonged. About this clone: Antigen specificity is unknown.

Unmatched junction bases numbered 0, after V lost 2 bases and J lost 2 bases. Per germline, CDR1 MNHEY and CDR2 SMNVEV (reference sequence). The CDR3 is 15 residues long. Input material: PBMCs. The chain uses TRBV27 and TRBJ2-7; 13 bases align to TRBD2. This sequence was found in a man aged 30 to 39 in good health and CMV-seronegative. CDR3 bases: TGTGCCAGCAGTTTAACTAGCGGGGGGGCCTACGAGCAGTACTTC. Its translation is CASSLTSGGAYEQYF.